A single sample gave rise to the 2 T cell receptor beta chains below, sequenced in a study of T cells in Graves' hyperthyroidism and ophthalmopathy. The investigators amplified TCR beta CDR3 regions from RNA transcripts. HTBI primers drove first-round RT-PCR of the TCR CDR3. TCRdb re-analysed the multiplex PCR reads in MiXCR, keeping a single row per CDR3 protein. The sample records about 350,000 distinct CDR3 sequences, about 15% being singletons. The sequencing input was blood. The source of these receptors is a woman in her 30s with Graves' hyperthyroidism.

This chain joins TRBV6-2 or TRBV6-3 and TRBJ2-3; maybe TRBD1 (6 bases). The CDR3 spans 15 residues. The V and J ends lost 7 bases and 2 bases respectively, with 16 bases between them. Germline V gene lookup returns CDR1 MNHEY and CDR2 SVGEGT. The CDR3 DNA is TGTGCCAGCAAACAGGGCCTCCGGGACACAGATACGCAGTATTTT. Translating it yields CASKQGLRDTDTQYF.

The CDR3 DNA is TGTGCCAGCAGCGGGAGACAGGGCCGCACAGATACGCAGTATTTT. Amino acids: CASSGRQGRTDTQYF. V usage is TRBV6-1 and J usage is TRBJ2-3, with a possible D match to TRBD1 (7 bases). Germline V lookup: CDR1 MNHNS, CDR2 SASEGT. This CDR3 region has 15 residues. The V end was cut by 6 bases, the J end by 1 base, with 14 bases between.